The source of this TCR beta chain is a study of control samples from healthy donors and cancer patients. The CDR3 is 13 residues long. The ends were cut back, 5 bases at V and 6 bases at J, with 10 bases in the middle. Repertoires were generated with immunoSEQ multiplex PCR, while TCRdb's copy carries only in-frame clones and drops some. The table includes some 76,000 clones, about 90% detected once. What was sequenced was PBMCs. The source of this sequence is a man aged 55 to 70 with lung cancer. V is TRBV12-3 or TRBV12-4 and J is TRBJ1-4; D is unresolved. The CDR3 nucleotides read TGTGCCAGCAGTCGTACGGAGGATGAAAAACTGTTTTTT. It yields the protein CASSRTEDEKLFF.